These T cell receptor beta chains were read from a single sample in a study of blood T cell repertoires in COVID-19. The method was immunoSEQ multiplex PCR; TCRdb's version includes in-frame clones alone and lacks a portion of them. The sample shows around 75,000 clones, 80% to 90% of them seen only once. Sequencing was done on a sample of peripheral blood. These receptors were taken from a man between 60 and 75 years old with acute or convalescent COVID-19. Each CDR3 is given with its conserved first and last residue. Fields, in order: CDR3 DNA, CDR3 protein, clone size, V gene, D gene, J gene. A D gene is named only where the DNA matches it firmly. Clone sizes are given selectively: once, few, many, or a class where the clone is expanded.

TGTGCCAGCAGCTTAGTCGGGACTAGGGATGAGCAGTTCTTC	CASSLVGTRDEQFF	-	TRBV11-3	TRBD2	TRBJ2-1
TGCGCCAGCAGCTTAACGTCGGACTTCTATGGCTACACCTTC	CASSLTSDFYGYTF	few	TRBV5-1	-	TRBJ1-2
TGTGCCAGTAGTATGATCAGTCAGCCCCAGCATTTT	CASSMISQPQHF	few	TRBV19	-	TRBJ1-5
TGTGCCAGCAGTCCCTACTTACAGGGGGATAGCAATCAGCCCCAGCATTTT	CASSPYLQGDSNQPQHF	-	TRBV28	TRBD1	TRBJ1-5
TGTGCCAGCAGCCCGTACCACCCGGGTGAGCAGTTCTTC	CASSPYHPGEQFF	-	TRBV7-3	-	TRBJ2-1
TGTGCCAGCAGTGATCCTGGGACAGGGGAAGCTTCTGAAGCTTTCTTT	CASSDPGTGEASEAFF	-	TRBV25-1	TRBD1	TRBJ1-1
TGTGCCAGCAAAATCGAGAAGACCCAGTACTTC	CASKIEKTQYF	-	TRBV3-1/TRBV3-2	-	TRBJ2-5
TGTGCCAGCACCCCCCACAGCCCGAACACTGAAGCTTTCTTT	CASTPHSPNTEAFF	-	TRBV6-5	-	TRBJ1-1
TGTGCCAGCAGTCGAGGACAGGGGGCGCTTAATGAGCAGTTCTTC	CASSRGQGALNEQFF	-	TRBV27	TRBD1	TRBJ2-1
TGTGCCAGCAGTGACCGGGACAGGGGGACAGATACGCAGTATTTT	CASSDRDRGTDTQYF	-	TRBV6-1	TRBD1	TRBJ2-3
TGTGCCTGGAGTCGAGGTAGGGGTTTCAATCAGCCCCAGCATTTT	CAWSRGRGFNQPQHF	-	TRBV30	-	TRBJ1-5
TGTGCCAGCAGCTTATCCGGGACAGGGCCGACGTACTTC	CASSLSGTGPTYF	-	TRBV5-5	TRBD1	TRBJ2-7
TGTGCCAGCCGAACTAGCGGGAGGACCCTAGCCTTCACAGATACGCAGTATTTT	CASRTSGRTLAFTDTQYF	-	TRBV19	TRBD2	TRBJ2-3
TGCGCCAGCAGCTGGACTAGCGGAGAGACCCAGTACTTC	CASSWTSGETQYF	-	TRBV5-1	TRBD2	TRBJ2-5
TGTGCCAGTAGTATAGTCCCAAAACCTCGACTAGCGGGGGGGAGTGAGCAGTTCTTC	CASSIVPKPRLAGGSEQFF	-	TRBV19	TRBD2	TRBJ2-1
TGTGCCAGCAGCTTATTAGGGGGCGCTTCAGGGGCCAACGTCCTGACTTTC	CASSLLGGASGANVLTF	-	TRBV7-3	TRBD1	TRBJ2-6
TGTGCCAGCAGTGGACAGGGGGACTCTCAGCCCCAGCATTTT	CASSGQGDSQPQHF	once	TRBV2	TRBD1	TRBJ1-5
TGTGCCAGCAGGGCGACAGGGGGCGCCGATCAGCCCCAGCATTTT	CASRATGGADQPQHF	few	TRBV6-5	TRBD1	TRBJ1-5
TGTGCCAGCAGGACAGCGGGAGGGATCGCCGAGCAGTACTTC	CASRTAGGIAEQYF	-	TRBV7-3	TRBD2	TRBJ2-7
TGTGCCAGCAGCTTAAACAGGTCCCCCGGATATGGCTACACCTTC	CASSLNRSPGYGYTF	-	TRBV7-2	-	TRBJ1-2
TGCGCCAGCAGCCCGGGGCTAGCGGGAACAGAGACCCAGTACTTC	CASSPGLAGTETQYF	-	TRBV5-1	TRBD2	TRBJ2-5
TGTGCCAGCAGGGGACAGGGGGTAACCTATAATTCACCCCTCCACTTT	CASRGQGVTYNSPLHF	-	TRBV2	TRBD1	TRBJ1-6
TGCGCCAGCACGACTAGCGGGGGGCTCGGGAATGAGCAGTTCTTC	CASTTSGGLGNEQFF	-	TRBV5-1	TRBD2	TRBJ2-1
TGCAGTGCTAGTCCGACAGGGGTTCGGTGGGGCTACACCTTC	CSASPTGVRWGYTF	-	TRBV20-1	TRBD1	TRBJ1-2
TGTGCCAGCAGCCCCCGAGAGGGGGTCTATGGCTACACCTTC	CASSPREGVYGYTF	-	TRBV14	-	TRBJ1-2
TGTGCCAGCAGCTTAGGATCGGGACAGGGTTACGAGCAGTACTTC	CASSLGSGQGYEQYF	-	TRBV11-3	TRBD1	TRBJ2-7
TGTGCCAGCAGCTTTGGACAGACCCTAGGAAACACCATATATTTT	CASSFGQTLGNTIYF	-	TRBV7-8	-	TRBJ1-3
TGTGCCAGCAGCCGCCGGGACAGGGTGGGAGATACGCAGTATTTT	CASSRRDRVGDTQYF	-	TRBV5-6	TRBD1	TRBJ2-3
TGTGCCTGGAGCGGAGGGCGCTGGGATTCACCCCTCCACTTT	CAWSGGRWDSPLHF	-	TRBV30	-	TRBJ1-6
TGCGCCAGCAGCTGGACCGGGACAGAAGGAAATACCGATGGCTACACCTTC	CASSWTGTEGNTDGYTF	-	TRBV5-1	TRBD1	TRBJ1-2
TGCGCCAGCAGCGGGGACAGGGTCTATAATTCACCCCTCCACTTT	CASSGDRVYNSPLHF	-	TRBV5-1	TRBD1	TRBJ1-6
TGTGCCAGCAGCACTAGCGGGGGGACTTACTACGAGCAGTACTTC	CASSTSGGTYYEQYF	-	TRBV7-3	TRBD2	TRBJ2-7
TGTGCCACCACCAGGGGGCTGGGGTTTAATGAAAAACTGTTTTTT	CATTRGLGFNEKLFF	-	TRBV2	TRBD1	TRBJ1-4
TGTGCTAGTGGGGCGGGACTAGCGGGTAGAACCGGGGAGCTGTTTTTT	CASGAGLAGRTGELFF	-	TRBV12-5	TRBD2	TRBJ2-2
TGTGCCAGCAGCTTGGTAGGGAGAACCTACGAGCAGTACTTC	CASSLVGRTYEQYF	-	TRBV5-6	-	TRBJ2-7
TGTGCCAGCACCATGACTAGCGGGGGATTCCAAGAGACCCAGTACTTC	CASTMTSGGFQETQYF	-	TRBV7-8	TRBD2	TRBJ2-5
TGTGCCAGCAGCTTGCCTAGCGGGAGAAACACCGGGGAGCTGTTTTTT	CASSLPSGRNTGELFF	-	TRBV5-6	TRBD2	TRBJ2-2
TGTGCCAGCAGTGAAGTGGGACAGCGGTACAATGAGCAGTTCTTC	CASSEVGQRYNEQFF	-	TRBV6-1	TRBD1	TRBJ2-1
TGTGCCAGCGGAGGATCGGCTCGAAACTATGGCTACACCTTC	CASGGSARNYGYTF	few	TRBV6-5	-	TRBJ1-2
TGTGCCAGCAGCGCCGGGACTAGCGAGGGAAACATTCAGTACTTC	CASSAGTSEGNIQYF	-	TRBV5-5	TRBD2	TRBJ2-4
TGCGCCAGCAGCCAAGGACAGGGGTATGGCTACACCTTC	CASSQGQGYGYTF	-	TRBV5-1	TRBD1	TRBJ1-2
TGCGCCAGCAGACTACTAGCGGGTAACACCGGGGAGCTGTTTTTT	CASRLLAGNTGELFF	-	TRBV5-1	TRBD2	TRBJ2-2
TGCAGCGTTCGAGGACTAGCGGGATCCTACGAGCAGTACTTC	CSVRGLAGSYEQYF	few	TRBV29-1	TRBD2	TRBJ2-7
TGTGCCAGCAGCCGTGGTTTCAGGGGGCAGTACAATCAGCCCCAGCATTTT	CASSRGFRGQYNQPQHF	-	TRBV27	TRBD1	TRBJ1-5
TGTGCCAGTAGTATATATGGGCAGGGAGGTAACACTGAAGCTTTCTTT	CASSIYGQGGNTEAFF	-	TRBV19	-	TRBJ1-1
TGTGCCACCAGTGAAACGGGACTCCGCTCCTACAATGAGCAGTTCTTC	CATSETGLRSYNEQFF	-	TRBV24-1	-	TRBJ2-1
TGTGCCAGCTCACCGACCGGGACAGGGGTACGGGAGCAGTACTTC	CASSPTGTGVREQYF	-	TRBV18	TRBD1	TRBJ2-7
TGCGCCAGCAGCTGGGGACTAGCGGGAGGAGCCGAGCAGTACTTC	CASSWGLAGGAEQYF	-	TRBV5-1	TRBD2	TRBJ2-7
TGCGCCAGCAGCCCGGGGTCTACCTACGAGCAGTACTTC	CASSPGSTYEQYF	-	TRBV5-1	-	TRBJ2-7
TGTGCCAGCAGCCGTAGCGGGGGGGCCAATGAGCAGTTCTTC	CASSRSGGANEQFF	-	TRBV2	TRBD2	TRBJ2-1
TGTGCCAGCCTACAATACGGAGCGGGGGGGACAGATACGCAGTATTTT	CASLQYGAGGTDTQYF	-	TRBV5-5	TRBD2	TRBJ2-3
TGCGCCAGCAGCTTGTTGTTAGCGGGAGGGCTTGGGGCCAATGAGCAGTTCTTC	CASSLLLAGGLGANEQFF	-	TRBV5-1	TRBD2	TRBJ2-1
TGTGCCAGCAAGGCAGGGGGGAGGAACACTGAAGCTTTCTTT	CASKAGGRNTEAFF	once	TRBV28	TRBD1	TRBJ1-1
TGTGCCACCAGTGACCACAGGGCGGGGGTCTCTCAGCCCCAGCATTTT	CATSDHRAGVSQPQHF	-	TRBV24-1	-	TRBJ1-5
TGTGCCGGGGCGGCGGGAGGCTACAATGAGCAGTTCTTC	CAGAAGGYNEQFF	-	TRBV6-5	TRBD2	TRBJ2-1
TGTGCCAGTAGTATAGAAGAGACTAACTATGGCTACACCTTC	CASSIEETNYGYTF	few	TRBV19	-	TRBJ1-2
TGTGCCAGCAGCTTAACCGGGACAGTGAACACCGGGGAGCTGTTTTTT	CASSLTGTVNTGELFF	-	TRBV11-3	TRBD1	TRBJ2-2
TGCAGCGTTGTACCCGGGAACACTGAAGCTTTCTTT	CSVVPGNTEAFF	-	TRBV29-1	-	TRBJ1-1
TGTGCCGGGGACAGGGTCGCATACACCGGGGAGCTGTTTTTT	CAGDRVAYTGELFF	-	TRBV30	TRBD1	TRBJ2-2